This TCR beta chain was captured in a study of regulatory T cells in long-lasting Graves disease. Study details: Newly diagnosed Graves' patients took antithyroid drugs under 3 months.

Germline trimming cut 4 bases from V and 1 base from J; bases unmatched to any gene: 3. CDR1 and CDR2 from the germline V gene are GTSNPN and SVGIG (reference sequence). This CDR3 contains 14 residues. Relying on iRepertoire HTBI primers and Arm-PCR of CDR3 regions, the team built TCR beta libraries. TCRdb passed the multiplex PCR reads through MiXCR, listing each CDR3 protein once. Of about 430,000 distinct CDR3 sequences listed, about 15% are singletons. Study findings and constraints: New patients shared fewer public clonotypes (about 970) than persistent patients did (around 2,900).

Sample time point: newly diagnosed GD, antithyroid drugs for less than 3 months. Making the TCR library involved RNA that had been extracted from PBMCs. This clonotype was seen repeatedly, ten times or more. Antigen unknown. The same sample was also studied in work on T cells in Graves' hyperthyroidism and ophthalmopathy. In that study: Clinical symptoms, serum thyroxine and TRAb, thyroid ultrasound and orbital computed tomography were used for the diagnoses.

This specimen consisted of peripheral blood mononuclear cells (PBMCs), obtained at new diagnosis, from a patient treated with antithyroid drugs. V and J are TRBV30 and TRBJ2-2, with 7 positions matching TRBD2. This TCR was sampled from a woman between 40 and 50 years old with Graves disease. The CDR3 loop is CAWKQRGNTGELFF. Written as DNA, the CDR3 is TGTGCCTGGAAACAGCGGGGGAACACCGGGGAGCTGTTTTTT.